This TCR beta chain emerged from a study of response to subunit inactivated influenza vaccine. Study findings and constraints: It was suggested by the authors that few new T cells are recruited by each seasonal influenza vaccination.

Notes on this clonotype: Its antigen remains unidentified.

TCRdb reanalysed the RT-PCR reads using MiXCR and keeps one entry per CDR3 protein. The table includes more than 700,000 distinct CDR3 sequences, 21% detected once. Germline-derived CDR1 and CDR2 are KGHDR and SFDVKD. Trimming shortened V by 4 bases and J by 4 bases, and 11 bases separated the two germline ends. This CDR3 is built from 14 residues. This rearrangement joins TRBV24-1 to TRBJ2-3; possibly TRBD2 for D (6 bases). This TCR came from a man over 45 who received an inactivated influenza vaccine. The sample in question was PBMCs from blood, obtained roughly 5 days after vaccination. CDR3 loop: CATSEGGAADTQYF. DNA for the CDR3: TGTGCCACCAGTGAAGGCGGGGCGGCAGATACGCAGTATTTT.